A single sample is the source of the 31 T cell receptor beta chains below, sequenced in a study of cytomegalovirus exposure and HLA in healthy donors. The primer mix had 60 Vbeta and 13 Jbeta primers. The method was immunoSEQ multiplex PCR; TCRdb's version includes in-frame clones alone and lacks a portion of them. The data show some 200,000 clones, roughly 80% seen once. The sequenced material came from PBMCs. The receptors here all came from a young woman in good health and CMV-seronegative.

To note about this clone: An end of the junction does not agree with germline; a read error may underlie this. This chain links TRBV7-9 with TRBJ2-2; D perhaps matches TRBD2 (5 bases). The CDR3 has 15 residues. CDR1 SEHNR and CDR2 FQNEAQ come from the germline V gene (reference sequence). CDR3 nucleotides: TGTTCCAGCAGCTCCCCCCGGGGTTACACCGGGGAGCTGTTTTTT. Amino acid sequence: CSSSSPRGYTGELFF.

The V gene is TRBV14, the J gene TRBJ2-5; 8 bases line up with TRBD1. The germline V gene has CDR1 SGHDN and CDR2 FVKESK. After removal of 5 bases from V and 2 bases from J, the junction contained 10 bases not matched to a gene. The CDR3 spans 16 residues. The CDR3 DNA reads as TGTGCCAGCAGCGGCCTACAGGGACAGGCGCAAGAGACCCAGTACTTC. This sequence encodes CASSGLQGQAQETQYF.

The chain joins TRBV5-1 to TRBJ2-2; TRBD1 matches 7 bases. Germline values: CDR1 SGHRS, CDR2 YFSETQ. V was pared by 0 bases and J by 3 bases, with 5 bases of the junction left unmatched. This CDR3 has 16 amino acids. The CDR3 coding sequence is TGCGCCAGCAGCTTGGCGAAGGGGGCTTACACCGGGGAGCTGTTTTTT. It specifies CASSLAKGAYTGELFF.

The V gene is TRBV6-5, the J gene TRBJ1-1; D remains unclear. Trimming stripped 2 bases from V and 1 base from J, with 2 bases between. Germline V gene lookup returns CDR1 MNHEY and CDR2 SVGAGI. The CDR3 consists of 12 residues. The CDR3 loop reads CASSYRNTEAFF. The CDR3 bases are TGTGCCAGCAGTTACCGGAACACTGAAGCTTTCTTT.

Concerning this clone: This specimen includes other DNA sequences encoding the same CDR3. The V gene is TRBV15, the J gene TRBJ2-1; a possible D gene is TRBD1 (6 bases). The CDR3 is 15 amino acids. The V gene's germline CDR1 is LNHNV and CDR2 YYDKDF (reference sequence). The V end lost 0 bases, the J end lost 2 bases, and 8 bases lay between the germline ends. The CDR3 DNA reads as TGTGCCACCAGCAGAGATGCAGGGGCCTACAATGAGCAGTTCTTC. Translating it yields CATSRDAGAYNEQFF.

The CDR3 bases are TGTGCCTGGACTTCGGGGGGGGCTGAGCAGTACTTC. Protein: CAWTSGGAEQYF. V usage is TRBV30 and J usage is TRBJ2-7; 8 bases line up with TRBD2. The trim removed 4 bases at V and 7 bases at J, leaving 6 bases unmatched. In germline, CDR1 is GTSNPN, CDR2 SVGIG (reference sequence). CDR3 length: 12 amino acids.

This sequence joins TRBV7-2 and TRBJ2-2; 7 bases line up with TRBD1. J was trimmed by 4 bases and V by 5 bases; bases with no gene match: 10. The germline V gene has CDR1 SGHTA and CDR2 FQGNSA. The CDR3 sequence is 16 residues long. The CDR3 DNA is TGTGCCAGCAGCCTCGCCCGGGCAGGGGGCACCGGGGAGCTGTTTTTT. This translates into CASSLARAGGTGELFF.

The chain joins TRBV7-8 to TRBJ1-3; D call uncertain. The V gene's germline CDR1 is SGHVS and CDR2 FQNEAQ. The CDR3 loop spans 15 amino acids. With 4 bases removed from V and 3 bases from J, the gap between germline ends came to 13 bases. The CDR3 coding sequence is TGTGCCAGCAGCTGGACTTCGCCGGGTGGAAACACCATATATTTT. The encoded protein is CASSWTSPGGNTIYF. The variable domain in full, completed from reference TRBV7-8 and TRBJ1-3, reads GAGVSQSPRYKVAKRGQDVALRCDPISGHVSLFWYQQALGQGPEFLTYFQNEAQLDKSGLPSDRFFAERPEGSVSTLKIQRTQQEDSAVYLCASSWTSPGGNTIYFGEGSWLTVV.

This clone came up once. The gene calls are TRBV9 and TRBJ1-2, with 9 bases fitting TRBD1. Germline loops: CDR1 SGDLS, CDR2 YYNGEE. Trimming at V came to 4 bases and at J to 4 bases, leaving 11 bases not matched to a gene. The CDR3 spans 16 residues. In DNA, the CDR3 is TGTGCCAGCAGCTTCATAGCCGGGACAGGGTTCTATGGCTACACCTTC. Protein product: CASSFIAGTGFYGYTF.

The CDR3 bases are TGTGCCAGCACCCCGTCGGGGACTCCGAACAATGAGCAGTTCTTC. Protein product: CASTPSGTPNNEQFF. The chain has TRBV7-2 and TRBJ2-1, with a tentative D call TRBD2 (6 bases). The CDR3 totals 15 residues. The ends were cut back, 7 bases at V and 5 bases at J, with 18 bases in the middle. In germline, CDR1 is SGHTA, CDR2 FQGNSA. Full variable domain (missing parts from reference TRBV7-2 and TRBJ2-1): GAGVSQSPSNKVTEKGKDVELRCDPISGHTALYWYRQSLGQGLEFLIYFQGNSAPDKSGLPSDRFSAERTGGSVSTLTIQRTQQEDSAVYLCASTPSGTPNNEQFFGPGTRLTVL.

V and J are TRBV11-3 and TRBJ2-2; D not resolved. V lost 5 bases, J lost 7 bases, and 8 bases lay in between. Looked up from germline, CDR1 is SGHNT and CDR2 is YENEEA. This CDR3 is 12 amino acids long. CDR3 loop: CASSQNVGELFF. CDR3 coding DNA: TGTGCCAGCAGCCAGAATGTCGGGGAGCTGTTTTTT.

This chain connects TRBV7-2 to TRBJ1-1; possibly TRBD1 for D (5 bases). V lost 2 bases and J 5 bases, leaving 12 bases between the germline ends. The germline gives CDR1 SGHTA, CDR2 FQGNSA. The CDR3 spans 14 residues. The CDR3 here is CASSLLGGWTEAFF. The CDR3 bases are TGTGCCAGCAGCTTACTGGGGGGTTGGACTGAAGCTTTCTTT.

CDR3 DNA: TGCGCCAGCAGCCCATGGGATTTGGGGGACAGGGGTAATGAAAAACTGTTTTTT. Residues: CASSPWDLGDRGNEKLFF. This chain links TRBV5-1 with TRBJ1-4, with 10 bases fitting TRBD1. CDR3 size: 18 residues. Trimming took 4 bases from V and 4 from J; bases not matched to a gene: 13. From germline, CDR1 is SGHRS and CDR2 YFSETQ.

The CDR3 reads CASDGGRELSYEQYF. The CDR3 DNA reads as TGCGCCAGCGATGGTGGCAGGGAACTCTCCTACGAGCAGTACTTC. The chain recombines TRBV5-1 with TRBJ2-7; possible D gene TRBD1, 5 bases. The V gene lost 7 bases and the J gene lost 0 bases, with 17 bases spanning the gap. The germline gives CDR1 SGHRS, CDR2 YFSETQ. The CDR3 totals 15 residues.

This clone has a single count. V usage is TRBV10-1 and J usage is TRBJ2-7; TRBD2 is a possible D gene (6 bases). Trimming removed 3 bases from V and 6 bases from J, with 15 bases in between. Germline assignment: CDR1 WNHNN and CDR2 SYGVQD (reference sequence). The CDR3 is made up of 14 amino acids. This CDR3 is CASSEDGGSPEQYF. In nucleotides, the CDR3 is TGCGCCAGCAGTGAAGACGGAGGGTCGCCCGAGCAGTACTTC.

This sequence joins TRBV6-5 and TRBJ1-6, with D perhaps TRBD1 (6 bases). CDR1 and CDR2 (germline): MNHEY, SVGAGI. The V end was cut by 2 bases, the J end by 10 bases, with 12 bases between. The CDR3 contains 14 residues. The CDR3 coding sequence is TGTGCCAGCAGTTACCGTGGGGGGGGCTCACCCCTCCACTTT. Protein product: CASSYRGGGSPLHF.

The CDR3: CASSSERTGELFF. CDR3 coding DNA: TGTGCCAGCAGTTCCGAGCGCACCGGGGAGCTGTTTTTT. J is TRBJ2-2 and V is TRBV6-5; D not certain. CDR1 is MNHEY and CDR2 is SVGAGI in the germline V gene. V gave up 4 bases and J gave up 4 bases, with 7 bases separating them. The CDR3 extends over 13 amino acids.

This chain uses TRBV7-8 with TRBJ2-1; TRBD2 might be the D (5 bases). This CDR3 region has 15 residues. V lost 5 bases, J lost 15 bases, and 26 bases lay in between. Germline CDR1 is SGHVS and CDR2 is FQNEAQ. CDR3 DNA: TGTGCCAGCAGCCATTCGACCGTAACGAGGGAACGGCCGTTCTTC. It specifies CASSHSTVTRERPFF.

V usage is TRBV4-2 and J usage is TRBJ2-1, with TRBD1 matching over 7 bases. CDR3 length equals 18 residues. The V gene end was trimmed by 6 bases and the J gene end by 2 bases; junction bases not matched to a gene: 16. Germline CDR1 reads LGHNA; CDR2 reads YNFKEQ. The DNA of the CDR3 is TGTGCCAGCAGGGACTCCGGGACAGCAATTGGCACCTACAATGAGCAGTTCTTC. It codes for CASRDSGTAIGTYNEQFF.

This clone appeared a single time. The chain joins TRBV13 to TRBJ2-3, with 8 bases that match TRBD1. This CDR3 has 15 residues. Unmatched junction bases numbered 7, after V lost 2 bases and J lost 6 bases. The germline CDR1 and CDR2 sequences are PRHDT and FYEKMQ (reference sequence). In DNA, the CDR3 is TGTGCCAGCAGCTTACCGGACAGGGTAGGGGATACGCAGTATTTT. Its protein product is CASSLPDRVGDTQYF.

The chain is built from TRBV19 and TRBJ1-3; a possible D gene is TRBD1 (5 bases). Deletions cut 7 bases from V and 0 bases from J, with 13 bases between. The CDR3 is 15 residues long. CDR1 and CDR2 from the germline V gene are LNHDA and SQIVND (reference sequence). CDR3 DNA sequence: TGTGCCAGTACTTATGGGGCTACCTCTGGAAACACCATATATTTT. This codes for CASTYGATSGNTIYF.

The chain uses TRBV19 and TRBJ1-1; 8 nucleotides align to TRBD1. V shed 6 bases, J shed 5 bases, and the junction held 5 bases outside the gene matches. The CDR3 loop spans 13 amino acids. Germline loops: CDR1 LNHDA, CDR2 SQIVND (reference sequence). The CDR3 bases are TGTGCCAGTAGAACAGGGGGTGGAACTGAAGCTTTCTTT. Protein product: CASRTGGGTEAFF.

This clone was counted once. The chain has TRBV7-6 and TRBJ2-7; weak D call: TRBD2 (6 bases). Trimming removed 4 bases from V and 0 bases from J, with 13 bases in between. The CDR3 covers 15 residues. The germline gives CDR1 SGHVS, CDR2 FNYEAQ. The CDR3 is CASSSLAVSSYEQYF. For the CDR3, the DNA is TGTGCCAGCAGCTCTTTAGCGGTTAGCTCCTACGAGCAGTACTTC.

The chain couples TRBV9 to TRBJ1-1, with a tentative D call TRBD1 (6 bases). V lost 3 bases to trimming and J lost 6 bases, with 12 bases between them. The CDR3 spans 13 residues. Germline V gives CDR1 SGDLS, CDR2 YYNGEE. As DNA, the CDR3 is TGTGCCAGCAGCGAAACAGGGTCCGCTGAAGCTTTCTTT. It codes for CASSETGSAEAFF.

This clone occurred a few times. The chain carries TRBV7-8 and TRBJ1-6; tentative D call: TRBD1 (6 bases). Germline assignment: CDR1 SGHVS and CDR2 FQNEAQ. CDR3 length equals 15 residues. Trimming removed 7 bases at V and 9 bases at J, with 19 bases between. The DNA for the CDR3 is TGTGCCAGCAAGGACAGTCTTGTGGGGGTTTCACCCCTCCACTTT. Its translation: CASKDSLVGVSPLHF.

The J gene is TRBJ2-7, the V gene TRBV19; unclear D gene. The CDR3 runs 12 residues. Germline V gene lookup returns CDR1 LNHDA and CDR2 SQIVND (reference sequence). With 8 bases removed from V and 3 bases from J, the gap between germline ends came to 11 bases. The CDR3 sequence: CASRVRNYEQYF. The CDR3, as DNA: TGTGCCAGTCGGGTTAGAAACTACGAGCAGTACTTC.

With respect to this clone: Its ends do not fully match the called genes, so a read error is possible. The chain has TRBV7-9 and TRBJ2-3, with TRBD2 identical over 9 bases. CDR1 is SEHNR and CDR2 is FQNEAQ in the germline V gene (reference sequence). The CDR3 is made up of 15 amino acids. The CDR3 sequence is CASSLVTSGTDTQYF. In DNA, the CDR3 is TGTGCCAGCAGCTTAGTGACTAGCGGCACGGATACGCAGTATTTT.

V gene TRBV29-1 combines with J gene TRBJ2-1; 12 nucleotides line up with TRBD2. There are 15 residues in the CDR3. V was clipped by 7 bases and J by 0 bases; unmatched bases: 4. Germline lookup yields CDR1 SQVTM and CDR2 ANQGSEA. The CDR3 coding sequence is TGCAGCGCCGCTAGCGGGGGGGGCTCCTACAATGAGCAGTTCTTC. Amino acid sequence: CSAASGGGSYNEQFF.

A few counts support this clone. The J gene is TRBJ2-1, the V gene TRBV19; TRBD1 is a possible D gene (7 bases). The CDR3 contains 12 residues. From germline, CDR1 is LNHDA and CDR2 SQIVND (reference sequence). Deletions cut 7 bases from V and 9 bases from J, with 13 bases between. CDR3 nucleotide sequence: TGTGCCAGTACCCGACAGGGAGGTGAGCAGTTCTTC. Its translation: CASTRQGGEQFF.

This clone showed up just a few times. The J gene is TRBJ1-1, the V gene TRBV27, with TRBD1 as a possible D gene (5 bases). Trimming took 10 bases from V and 5 from J, leaving 20 bases between them. Germline V gene sequence: CDR1 MNHEY, CDR2 SMNVEV (reference sequence). The CDR3 has 14 residues. CDR3 sequence reads: CATGQGSIRTEAFF. CDR3 coding DNA: TGTGCCACGGGCCAGGGATCAATAAGGACTGAAGCTTTCTTT.

The sample holds a few counts of this clone. In DNA form, the CDR3 reads TGTGCCAGCAGTTTTGGGACAGGGGCCTCCTACGAGCAGTACTTC. The encoded protein is CASSFGTGASYEQYF. This chain joins TRBV7-9 and TRBJ2-7; 10 bases are a match to TRBD1. Germline V gives CDR1 SEHNR, CDR2 FQNEAQ (reference sequence). Germline trimming cut 6 bases from V and 0 bases from J; bases unmatched to any gene: 5. This CDR3 has 15 amino acids.